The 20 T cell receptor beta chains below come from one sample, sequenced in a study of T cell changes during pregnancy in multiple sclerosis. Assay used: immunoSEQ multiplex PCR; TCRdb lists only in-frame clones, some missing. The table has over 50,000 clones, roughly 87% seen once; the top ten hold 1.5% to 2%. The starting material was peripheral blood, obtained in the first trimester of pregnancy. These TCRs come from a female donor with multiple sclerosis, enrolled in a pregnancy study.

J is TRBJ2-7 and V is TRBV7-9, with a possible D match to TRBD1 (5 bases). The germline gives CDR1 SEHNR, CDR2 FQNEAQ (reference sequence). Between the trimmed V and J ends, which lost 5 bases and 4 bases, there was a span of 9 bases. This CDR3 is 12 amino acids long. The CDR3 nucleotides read TGTGCCAGCAGCCCTAGGGGTTACGAGCAGTACTTC. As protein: CASSPRGYEQYF. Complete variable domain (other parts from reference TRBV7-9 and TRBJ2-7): DTGVSQNPRHKITKRGQNVTFRCDPISEHNRLYWYRQTLGQGPEFLTYFQNEAQLEKSRLLSDRFSAERPKGSFSTLEIQRTEQGDSAMYLCASSPRGYEQYFGPGTRLTVT.

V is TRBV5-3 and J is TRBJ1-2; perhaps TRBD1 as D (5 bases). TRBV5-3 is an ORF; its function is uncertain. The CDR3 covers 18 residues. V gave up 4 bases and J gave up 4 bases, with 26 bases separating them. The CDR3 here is CARSLVFSRDQEGYGYTF. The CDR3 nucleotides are TGTGCCAGAAGCCTTGTATTCTCGAGGGACCAGGAGGGCTATGGCTACACCTTC.

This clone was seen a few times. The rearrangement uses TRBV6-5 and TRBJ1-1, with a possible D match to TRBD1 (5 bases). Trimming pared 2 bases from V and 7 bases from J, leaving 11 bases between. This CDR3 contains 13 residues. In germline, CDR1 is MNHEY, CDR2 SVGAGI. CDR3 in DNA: TGTGCCAGCAGTTACGCCGGGGGTGGTGAAGCTTTCTTT. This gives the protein CASSYAGGGEAFF.

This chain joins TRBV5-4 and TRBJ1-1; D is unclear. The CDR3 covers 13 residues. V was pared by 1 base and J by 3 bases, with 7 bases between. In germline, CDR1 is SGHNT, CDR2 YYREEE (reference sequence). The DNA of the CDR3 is TGTGCCAGCAGCTTGATTGGAGACACTGAAGCTTTCTTT. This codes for CASSLIGDTEAFF.

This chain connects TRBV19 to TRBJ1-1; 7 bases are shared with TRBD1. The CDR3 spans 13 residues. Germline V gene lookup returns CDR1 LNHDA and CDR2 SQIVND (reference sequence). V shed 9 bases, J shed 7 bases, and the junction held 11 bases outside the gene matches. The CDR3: CASTWDRELEAFF. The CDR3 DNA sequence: TGTGCCAGCACCTGGGACAGAGAGCTTGAAGCTTTCTTT.

CDR3 sequence (DNA): TGTGCCAGCAGCTTAGACAGGGCCTACGAGCAGTACTTC. It codes for CASSLDRAYEQYF. The V and J genes are TRBV7-3 and TRBJ2-7; 7 bases agree with TRBD1. Germline trimming cut 2 bases from V and 2 bases from J; bases unmatched to any gene: 0. CDR3 length: 13 residues. Germline V gene data show CDR1 as SGHTA and CDR2 as FQGTGA.

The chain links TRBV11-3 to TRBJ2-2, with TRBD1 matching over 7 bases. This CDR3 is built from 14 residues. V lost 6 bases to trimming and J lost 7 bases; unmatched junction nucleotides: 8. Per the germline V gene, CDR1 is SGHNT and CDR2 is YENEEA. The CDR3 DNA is TGTGCCAGCAGTCGAAGGGGGCAGGGCGGGGAGCTGTTTTTT. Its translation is CASSRRGQGGELFF.

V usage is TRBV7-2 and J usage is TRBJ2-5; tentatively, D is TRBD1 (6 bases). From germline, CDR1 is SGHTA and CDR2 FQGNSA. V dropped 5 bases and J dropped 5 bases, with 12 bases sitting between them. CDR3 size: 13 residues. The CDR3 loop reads CASSTYRAETQYF. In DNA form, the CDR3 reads TGTGCCAGCAGCACATACAGGGCGGAGACCCAGTACTTC.

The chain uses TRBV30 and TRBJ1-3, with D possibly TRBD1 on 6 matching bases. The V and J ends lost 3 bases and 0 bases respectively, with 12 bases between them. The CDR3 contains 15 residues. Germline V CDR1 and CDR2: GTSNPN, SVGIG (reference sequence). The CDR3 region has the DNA TGTGCCTGGAGGACCCCGACAGGCTCTGGAAACACCATATATTTT. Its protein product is CAWRTPTGSGNTIYF. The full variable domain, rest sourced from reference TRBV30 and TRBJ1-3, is SQTIHQWPATLVQPVGSPLSLECTVEGTSNPNLYWYRQAAGRGLQLLFYSVGIGQISSEVPQNLSASRPQDRQFILSSKKLLLSDSGFYLCAWRTPTGSGNTIYFGEGSWLTVV.

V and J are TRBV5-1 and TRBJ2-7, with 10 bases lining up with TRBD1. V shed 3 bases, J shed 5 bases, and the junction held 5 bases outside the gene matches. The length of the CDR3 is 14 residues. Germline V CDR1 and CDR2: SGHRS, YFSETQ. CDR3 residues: CASSSGTGADEQYF. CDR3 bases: TGCGCCAGCAGCTCCGGGACAGGGGCCGACGAGCAGTACTTC.

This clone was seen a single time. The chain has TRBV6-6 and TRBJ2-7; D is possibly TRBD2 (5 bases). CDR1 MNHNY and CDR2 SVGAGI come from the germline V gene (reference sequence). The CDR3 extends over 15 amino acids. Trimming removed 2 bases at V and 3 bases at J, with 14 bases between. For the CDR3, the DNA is TGTGCCAGCAGTTACCCCCCAGCGGAGCACTACGAGCAGTACTTC. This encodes CASSYPPAEHYEQYF.

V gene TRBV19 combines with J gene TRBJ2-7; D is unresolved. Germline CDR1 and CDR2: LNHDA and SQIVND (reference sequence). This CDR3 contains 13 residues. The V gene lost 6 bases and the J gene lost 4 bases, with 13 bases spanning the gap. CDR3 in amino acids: CASRPSGWYEQYF. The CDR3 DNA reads TGTGCCAGTAGGCCTAGTGGTTGGTACGAGCAGTACTTC.

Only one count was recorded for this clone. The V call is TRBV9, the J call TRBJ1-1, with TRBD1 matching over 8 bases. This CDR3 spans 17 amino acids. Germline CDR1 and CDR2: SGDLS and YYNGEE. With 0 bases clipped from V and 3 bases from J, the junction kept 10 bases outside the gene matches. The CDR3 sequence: CASSVAITGGAYTEAFF. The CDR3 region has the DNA TGTGCCAGCAGCGTAGCTATCACAGGGGGGGCCTACACTGAAGCTTTCTTT.

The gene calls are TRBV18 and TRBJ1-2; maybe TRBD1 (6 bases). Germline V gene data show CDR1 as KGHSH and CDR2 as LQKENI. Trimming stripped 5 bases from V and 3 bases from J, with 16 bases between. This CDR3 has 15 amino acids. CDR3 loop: CASSLGAGPDYGYTF. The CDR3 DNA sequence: TGTGCCAGCTCATTGGGGGCAGGGCCTGACTATGGCTACACCTTC.

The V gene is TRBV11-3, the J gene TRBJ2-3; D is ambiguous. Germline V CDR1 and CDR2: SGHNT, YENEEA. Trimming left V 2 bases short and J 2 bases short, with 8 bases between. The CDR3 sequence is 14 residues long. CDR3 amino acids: CASSLSSPTDTQYF. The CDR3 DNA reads TGTGCCAGCAGCTTATCGTCCCCCACAGATACGCAGTATTTT.

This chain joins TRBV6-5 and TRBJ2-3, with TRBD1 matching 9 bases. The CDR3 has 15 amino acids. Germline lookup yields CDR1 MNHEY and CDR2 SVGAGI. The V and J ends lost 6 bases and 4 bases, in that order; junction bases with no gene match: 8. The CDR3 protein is CASRPGQGFPDTQYF. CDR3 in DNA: TGTGCCAGCAGACCGGGACAGGGTTTCCCAGATACGCAGTATTTT.

CDR3 amino acids: CASSLSPELNTEAFF. CDR3 in DNA: TGCGCCAGCAGCTTAAGTCCGGAGTTGAACACTGAAGCTTTCTTT. This chain links TRBV5-1 with TRBJ1-1; D ambiguous. CDR1 is SGHRS and CDR2 is YFSETQ in the germline V gene. The CDR3 spans 15 residues. V was pared by 2 bases and J by 0 bases, with 11 bases between.

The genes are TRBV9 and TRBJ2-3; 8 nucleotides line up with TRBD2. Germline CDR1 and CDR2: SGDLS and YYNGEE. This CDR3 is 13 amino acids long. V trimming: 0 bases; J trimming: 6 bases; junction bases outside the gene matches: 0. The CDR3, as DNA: TGTGCCAGCAGCGTAGGCGGGGGGGATACGCAGTATTTT. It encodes CASSVGGGDTQYF.

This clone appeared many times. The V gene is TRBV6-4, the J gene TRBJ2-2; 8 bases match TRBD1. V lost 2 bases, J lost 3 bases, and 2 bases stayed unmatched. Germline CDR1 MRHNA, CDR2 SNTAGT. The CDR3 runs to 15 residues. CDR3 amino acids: CASSDNRGDTGELFF. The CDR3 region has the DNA TGTGCCAGCAGTGACAACAGGGGGGACACCGGGGAGCTGTTTTTT.

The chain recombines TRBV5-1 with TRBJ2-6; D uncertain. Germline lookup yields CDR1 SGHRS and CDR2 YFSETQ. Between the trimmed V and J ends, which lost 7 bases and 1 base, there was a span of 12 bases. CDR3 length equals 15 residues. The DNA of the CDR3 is TGCGCCAGCCGCCCAGATTTGTCTGGGGCCAACGTCCTGACTTTC. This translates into CASRPDLSGANVLTF.